This passage covers 15 T cell receptor beta chains from one sample sequenced in a study of neurological immune-mediated disorders. One entry per CDR3 protein, called by TCRdb with MiXCR from the 5' RACE reads. The sample includes tens of thousands of distinct CDR3 sequences, about 4% seen only once; the top ten take roughly 1.9%. The specimen sequenced was CD4+ T cells from blood. These receptors were taken from a woman aged 35 to 49 with multiple sclerosis.

This clonotype was seen many times. V usage is TRBV5-1 and J usage is TRBJ2-7; D may be TRBD2 (5 bases). This CDR3 has 13 amino acids. Germline assignment: CDR1 SGHRS and CDR2 YFSETQ. Deletions cut 3 bases from V and 3 bases from J, with 10 bases between. CDR3 nucleotides: TGCGCCAGCAGCTCAATCGGAGGCTACGAGCAGTACTTC. Residues: CASSSIGGYEQYF.

This clonotype showed up many times. V gene TRBV12-3 or TRBV12-4 combines with J gene TRBJ1-2; D is uncertain. Trimming removed 6 bases from V and 2 bases from J, with 16 bases in between. The CDR3 is made up of 15 amino acids. The CDR3 is CASSLAQRRNYGYTF. DNA for the CDR3: TGTGCCAGCAGCCTAGCCCAGCGGAGGAACTATGGCTACACCTTC.

Ten or more counts support this clonotype. The genes are TRBV12-3 or TRBV12-4 and TRBJ1-1; D is ambiguous. The CDR3 is 14 residues long. V lost 3 bases and J 1 base, leaving 9 bases between the germline ends. The chain's CDR3 is CASSFGRRNTEAFF. In nucleotides, the CDR3 is TGTGCCAGCAGTTTTGGACGCAGGAACACTGAAGCTTTCTTT.

This clonotype appeared many times. The genes are TRBV24-1 and TRBJ2-5; D gene unclear. The CDR3 is made up of 15 amino acids. From germline, CDR1 is KGHDR and CDR2 SFDVKD. V lost 3 bases and J 4 bases, leaving 14 bases between the germline ends. CDR3 sequence: CATSDPRHTTETQYF. The CDR3 DNA reads as TGTGCCACCAGTGATCCCCGACATACAACAGAGACCCAGTACTTC.

This clonotype has a count of ten or more. The chain recombines TRBV12-3 or TRBV12-4 with TRBJ2-7; D is possibly TRBD1 (5 bases). The CDR3 runs 13 residues. V was clipped by 5 bases and J by 0 bases, with 8 bases between them. CDR3 coding DNA: TGTGCCAGCAGTCCGACAGACTCCTACGAGCAGTACTTC. Encoded protein: CASSPTDSYEQYF.

The sample holds many counts of this clonotype. The chain links TRBV18 to TRBJ1-2; 8 bases line up with TRBD1. Germline V gives CDR1 KGHSH, CDR2 LQKENI. Trimming at V came to 4 bases and at J to 10 bases, leaving 20 bases not matched to a gene. The CDR3 runs 17 residues. DNA of the CDR3: TGTGCCAGCTCACACCCTCGGACAGGGTTGGGGAAAGGAGACTACACCTTC. Protein: CASSHPRTGLGKGDYTF.

This clonotype came up many times. The J gene is TRBJ1-3, the V gene TRBV7-2; 7 nucleotides align to TRBD1. This CDR3 is 15 amino acids long. Trimming at V came to 6 bases and at J to 0 bases, leaving 5 bases not matched to a gene. Germline V gene lookup returns CDR1 SGHTA and CDR2 FQGNSA. CDR3 bases: TGTGCCAGCAGTTGGGACAGCACCTCTGGAAACACCATATATTTT. Translation: CASSWDSTSGNTIYF.

This clonotype was seen repeatedly, ten times or more. The V and J genes are TRBV20-1 and TRBJ2-5, with 13 bases matching TRBD2. Germline CDR1 DFQATT, CDR2 SNEGSKA (reference sequence). V lost 6 bases and J lost 1; bases outside the gene matches: 8. The CDR3 totals 16 residues. CDR3 bases: TGCAGTGCAGACGGACTAGCGGGGGCTCCCCAAGAGACCCAGTACTTC. Protein sequence: CSADGLAGAPQETQYF.

This clonotype appeared many times. The J gene is TRBJ2-1, the V gene TRBV27; D ambiguous. From germline, CDR1 is MNHEY and CDR2 SMNVEV (reference sequence). The CDR3 consists of 12 residues. V lost 5 bases to trimming and J lost 3 bases, with 5 bases between them. CDR3 sequence reads: CASSNNYNEQFF. CDR3 in DNA: TGTGCCAGCAGTAATAACTACAATGAGCAGTTCTTC.

This clonotype was seen repeatedly, ten times or more. This CDR3 reads CASSAGQANTEAFF. The CDR3 nucleotides read TGTGCCAGCAGCGCGGGACAGGCGAACACTGAAGCTTTCTTT. V and J are TRBV9 and TRBJ1-1; TRBD1 matches at 8 bases. With V trimmed by 3 bases and J by 1 base, 2 bases remained unmatched. CDR1 and CDR2 (germline): SGDLS, YYNGEE. CDR3 length: 14 amino acids.

This clonotype was picked up many times. The gene calls are TRBV5-1 and TRBJ1-2; TRBD1 matches 7 bases. Per germline, CDR1 SGHRS and CDR2 YFSETQ. Unmatched junction bases numbered 13, after V lost 5 bases and J lost 6 bases. The CDR3 contains 15 residues. This chain's CDR3 is CASRWDSETHNGYTF. The CDR3 DNA follows: TGCGCCAGCAGATGGGACAGCGAAACACATAATGGCTACACCTTC. Complete variable domain (other parts from reference TRBV5-1 and TRBJ1-2): KAGVTQTPRYLIKTRGQQVTLSCSPISGHRSVSWYQQTPGQGLQFLFEYFSETQRNKGNFPGRFSGRQFSNSRSEMNVSTLELGDSALYLCASRWDSETHNGYTFGSGTRLTVV.

This clonotype came up many times. The chain employs TRBV12-3 or TRBV12-4 and TRBJ2-2, with D perhaps TRBD2 (6 bases). V lost 3 bases to trimming and J lost 1 base, with 9 bases between them. The CDR3 runs to 15 residues. The CDR3 DNA reads TGTGCCAGCAGTTTGGGGACTTGGAACACCGGGGAGCTGTTTTTT. Residues: CASSLGTWNTGELFF.

This clonotype was detected ten times or more. The rearrangement links TRBV20-1 to TRBJ1-1; tentatively, D is TRBD1 (6 bases). The CDR3 sequence is 12 residues long. CDR1 DFQATT and CDR2 SNEGSKA come from the germline V gene (reference sequence). V shed 5 bases and J shed 4 bases, with 11 bases lying between them. The CDR3 DNA reads TGCAGTGCTGGCAGGGGATCCACTGAAGCTTTCTTT. It codes for CSAGRGSTEAFF.

This clonotype was counted ten times or more. The chain employs TRBV5-1 and TRBJ1-4, with D maybe TRBD1 (5 bases). Trimming pared 7 bases from V and 5 bases from J, leaving 15 bases between. CDR1 is SGHRS, CDR2 YFSETQ, per germline. CDR3 length equals 14 residues. CDR3 in amino acids: CASGEGAPNEKLFF. For the CDR3, the DNA is TGCGCCAGCGGTGAAGGGGCACCCAATGAAAAACTGTTTTTT.

This clonotype was recorded at least ten times. The rearrangement joins TRBV20-1 to TRBJ2-1; TRBD2 agrees at 11 bases. Germline loops: CDR1 DFQATT, CDR2 SNEGSKA (reference sequence). The length of the CDR3 is 15 residues. V was clipped by 5 bases and J by 5 bases; unmatched bases: 8. CDR3 coding DNA: TGCAGTGCTCGTCCGGGACTAGCGGCCCACAATGAGCAGTTCTTC. This encodes CSARPGLAAHNEQFF.